These T cell receptor beta chains were read from a single sample in a study of blood T cell repertoires in COVID-19. Profiled with immunoSEQ multiplex PCR; TCRdb holds only in-frame clones, not every one. The sample consists of 250,000 or so clones, 88% of them appearing once. The sequenced sample was peripheral blood. The receptors here all came from a woman under 40 with COVID-19, enrolled during active disease. CDR3s leave out the opening cysteine and the closing phenylalanine or tryptophan.

v_gene,j_gene,CDR3aa
TRBV2,TRBJ2-2,ATRRRGQRGELF
TRBV14,TRBJ1-4,ASSQDGSYRNEKLF
TRBV6-6,TRBJ2-5,ASSPRQGAGQETQY
TRBV2,TRBJ2-1,ASNKPGLGDEQF
TRBV10-2,TRBJ2-7,ASSEFWRGATYEQY
TRBV18,TRBJ1-6,ASSPDRVNSPLH
TRBV9,TRBJ2-2,ASSGTTSPTGELF
TRBV7-9,TRBJ2-2,ASSSTGTGENAGELF
TRBV6-1,TRBJ2-2,ASSEFPRTSGRRDTGELF
TRBV7-9,TRBJ2-7,ASSSRSDSLEQY